This TCR beta chain was sequenced for a study of tumor and adjacent non-tumor tissue in lung cancer. Study-wide background: Histology: around twelve adenocarcinoma, a couple of squamous cell carcinoma, 1 small cell lung cancer. On average, productive TCRbeta reads reached about 4 million per sample.

No cell sorting was done before RNA was extracted from the tissue. Note on this clonotype: The target antigen is unknown.

A modified ARM-PCR protocol with three rounds of nested PCR amplified TCRbeta. MiXCR, applied by TCRdb to the multiplex PCR reads, yields one record per CDR3 protein. The sample lists roughly 67,000 distinct CDR3 sequences, around 60% occurring once. Study outcomes and limitations: Patients with more diverse tumor TCRs had worse survival. Tumor tissue had significantly higher TCR diversity than normal lung.

The TCR originated in a man aged 50 to 59 with non-small cell lung cancer. Material for sequencing was lung tumor tissue.

This CDR3 reads CASGRGVSSYNSPLHF. The CDR3 DNA reads TGTGCCAGCGGGAGGGGCGTCAGCTCCTATAATTCACCCCTCCACTTT. This chain uses TRBV28 with TRBJ1-6; tentatively, D is TRBD1 (5 bases). The V gene lost 8 bases and the J gene lost 0 bases, with 14 bases spanning the gap. The germline V gene has CDR1 MDHEN and CDR2 SYDVKM. The CDR3 is made up of 16 amino acids.